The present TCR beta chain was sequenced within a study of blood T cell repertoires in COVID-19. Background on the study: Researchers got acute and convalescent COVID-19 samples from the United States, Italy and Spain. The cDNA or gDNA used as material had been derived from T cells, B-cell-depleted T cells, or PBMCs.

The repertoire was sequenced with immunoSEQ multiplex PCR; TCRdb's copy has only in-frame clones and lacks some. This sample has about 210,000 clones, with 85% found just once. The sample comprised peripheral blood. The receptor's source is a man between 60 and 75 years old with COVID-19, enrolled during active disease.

DNA of the CDR3: TGCGCCAGCAGCCAAGATCAGTCGGCGGGAAAAAGGGCGCAGTATTTT. Amino acids: CASSQDQSAGKRAQYF. The chain employs TRBV4-1 and TRBJ2-3; D is possibly TRBD2 (6 bases). CDR3 length equals 16 residues. Germline CDR1 is MGHRA and CDR2 is YSYEKL. With 0 bases removed from V and 10 bases from J, the gap between germline ends came to 20 bases.